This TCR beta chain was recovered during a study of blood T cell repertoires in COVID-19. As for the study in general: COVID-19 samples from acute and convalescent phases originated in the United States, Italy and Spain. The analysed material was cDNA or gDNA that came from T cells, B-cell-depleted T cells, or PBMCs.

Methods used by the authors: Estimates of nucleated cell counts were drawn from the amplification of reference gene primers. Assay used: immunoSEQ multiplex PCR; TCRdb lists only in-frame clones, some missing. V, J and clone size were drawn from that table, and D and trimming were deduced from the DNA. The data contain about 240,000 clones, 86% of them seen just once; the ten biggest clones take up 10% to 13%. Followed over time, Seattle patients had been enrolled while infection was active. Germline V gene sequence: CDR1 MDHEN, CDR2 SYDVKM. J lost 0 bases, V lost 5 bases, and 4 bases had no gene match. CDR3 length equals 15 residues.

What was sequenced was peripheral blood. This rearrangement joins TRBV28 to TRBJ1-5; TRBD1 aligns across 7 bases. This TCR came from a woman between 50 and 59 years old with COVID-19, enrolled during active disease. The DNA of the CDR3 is TGTGCCAGCAGTGGGACAGTGTTTAGCAATCAGCCCCAGCATTTT. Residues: CASSGTVFSNQPQHF.